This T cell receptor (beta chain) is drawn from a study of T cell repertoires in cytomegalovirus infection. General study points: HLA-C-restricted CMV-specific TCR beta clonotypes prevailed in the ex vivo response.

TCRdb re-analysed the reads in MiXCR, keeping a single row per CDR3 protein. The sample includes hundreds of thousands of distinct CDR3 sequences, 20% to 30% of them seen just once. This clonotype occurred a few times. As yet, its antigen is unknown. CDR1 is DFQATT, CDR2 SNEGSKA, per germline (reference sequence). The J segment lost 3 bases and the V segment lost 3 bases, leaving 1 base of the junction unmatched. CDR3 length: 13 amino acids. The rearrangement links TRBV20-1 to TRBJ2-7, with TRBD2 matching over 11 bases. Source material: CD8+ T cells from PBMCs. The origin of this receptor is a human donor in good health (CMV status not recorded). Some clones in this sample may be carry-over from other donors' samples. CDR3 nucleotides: TGCAGTGCTAGGGGACTAGCGGACTACGAGCAGTACTTC. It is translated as CSARGLADYEQYF.